Each of the 19 T cell receptor beta chains below was sequenced from the same sample in a study of T cell clonality in common variable immunodeficiency. Sequenced by immunoSEQ multiplex PCR; TCRdb stores in-frame clones only, minus some. The sample presents about 47,000 clones, none singletons. Source material: peripheral blood mononuclear cells. These receptors were taken from a person aged 18 to 75 in good health.

In its sample, this clone was seen many times. The sequence runs out 3 residues before the end of the CDR3; the remainder is reconstructed from the germline J gene. The chain has TRBV27 and TRBJ2-5; TRBD2 agrees at 8 bases. The trim removed 9 bases at V and 5 bases at J, leaving 8 bases unmatched. This CDR3 contains 13 residues. Germline assignment: CDR1 MNHEY and CDR2 SMNVEV (reference sequence). Partial CDR3 DNA: TGTGCCAGTCACGGGGGGGCCTGGGAGACC. It translates to CASHGGAWET. The entire CDR3 is CASHGGAWETQYF.

This clone was found many times. The sequence runs out 3 residues before the end of the CDR3; the remainder is reconstructed from the germline J gene. The rearrangement joins TRBV30 to TRBJ2-7, with D perhaps matching TRBD2 (7 bases). CDR3 length: 13 residues. Trimming removed 6 bases at V and 3 bases at J, with 15 bases between. Germline CDR1 is GTSNPN and CDR2 is SVGIG (reference sequence). CDR3 loop: CACGGGGGYEQYF. CDR3 DNA (partial): TGTGCCTGTGGAGGGGGGGGTGGCTACGAG.

This clone was counted ten times or more. The CDR3 end falls 3 residues outside the read, so it is completed with the germline J gene. The V and J genes are TRBV6-1 and TRBJ2-1; 12 nucleotides align to TRBD2. Germline lookup yields CDR1 MNHNS and CDR2 SASEGT. The J segment lost 4 bases and the V segment lost 2 bases, leaving 12 bases of the junction unmatched. This CDR3 is built from 19 residues. This chain's CDR3 is CASSELWASGGALYNEQFF. CDR3 DNA, as far as it was read: TGTGCCAGCAGTGAACTATGGGCTAGCGGGGGGGCCTTATACAATGAG.

This clone was recorded many times. The DNA ends 3 residues before the CDR3 does, and the rest of the CDR3 is filled in from the germline J gene. The J gene is TRBJ2-3, the V gene TRBV3-1 (or the pseudogene TRBV3-2); D is undetermined. Germline V lookup: CDR1 LGHDT, CDR2 YNNKEL (reference sequence). This CDR3 comprises 13 residues. The part of the CDR3 DNA that was read is TGTGCCAGCAGCCAAGAACCAGACTGGACG. Its translation: CASSQEPDWT. The entire CDR3 protein is CASSQEPDWTQYF.

Many counts were recorded for this clone. The read gets to within 3 residues of the CDR3 end, and the germline J gene fills in the rest. The chain uses TRBV9 and TRBJ1-1; weak D call: TRBD1 (6 bases). This CDR3 contains 16 residues. The germline gives CDR1 SGDLS, CDR2 YYNGEE. The germline V and J ends were trimmed by 4 bases and 5 bases, with 21 bases remaining between them. The DNA read from the CDR3 is TGTGCCAGCAGCCCCTTTGGTGGGGCAGGGGATACTGAA. This sequence encodes CASSPFGGAGDTE. The CDR3 in its entirety is CASSPFGGAGDTEAFF.

This clone occurred many times. The read gets to within 3 residues of the CDR3 end, and the germline J gene fills in the rest. This chain uses TRBV7-9 with TRBJ1-6, with 7 bases matching TRBD1. Germline V gives CDR1 SEHNR, CDR2 FQNEAQ (reference sequence). The CDR3 runs to 15 residues. The V gene end was trimmed by 1 base and the J gene end by 10 bases; junction bases not matched to a gene: 7. This CDR3 reads CASSLGDRLRSPLHF. The covered CDR3 bases are TGTGCCAGCAGCTTAGGGGACAGACTACGGTCACCC.

This clone was picked up many times. The read ends 3 residues before the CDR3 terminus; that terminus is restored from the germline J gene. The rearrangement uses TRBV6-2 or TRBV6-3 and TRBJ1-5; D remains unclear. The V end was cut by 4 bases, the J end by 4 bases, with 8 bases between. This CDR3 is built from 13 residues. Germline V CDR1 and CDR2: MNHEY, SVGEGT. The DNA read from the CDR3 is TGTGCCAGCAGTTCTGCCAGGAATCAGCCC. Protein sequence: CASSSARNQP. The full CDR3 sequence reads CASSSARNQPQHF.

This clone was found many times. The DNA ends 3 residues before the CDR3 does, and the rest of the CDR3 is filled in from the germline J gene. The genes are TRBV20-1 and TRBJ2-5; the match to TRBD1 covers 8 bases. Losses at the gene ends were 7 bases for V and 2 bases for J; bases not matched to a gene: 9. CDR3 size: 14 residues. Germline V gene lookup returns CDR1 DFQATT and CDR2 SNEGSKA (reference sequence). CDR3 amino acids: CSVLDGTGQETQYF. CDR3 bases read: TGCAGTGTTCTAGACGGGACAGGACAAGAGACC.

At least ten counts were recorded for this clone. The CDR3 end falls 3 residues outside the read, so it is completed with the germline J gene. This chain connects TRBV9 to TRBJ1-6, with 7 bases lining up with TRBD1. V dropped 4 bases and J dropped 2; count of bases not matched to a gene: 12. This CDR3 contains 18 residues. From germline, CDR1 is SGDLS and CDR2 YYNGEE. Here the CDR3 reads CASSPEGRGLTYNSPLHF. CDR3 DNA, as far as it was read: TGTGCCAGCAGCCCGGAAGGTAGGGGGCTCACCTATAATTCACCC.

This clone has a count of ten or more. The CDR3 end is not reached by the read, which stops 3 residues before it; the germline J gene fills it in. The chain combines TRBV4-2 with TRBJ1-6, with 11 bases matching TRBD1. CDR3 length equals 16 residues. Germline trimming cut 4 bases from V and 7 bases from J; bases unmatched to any gene: 6. In germline, CDR1 is LGHNA, CDR2 YNFKEQ. The CDR3 region is CASSPGQGARNSPLHF. The sequenced CDR3 bases are TGTGCCAGCAGCCCAGGACAGGGGGCTCGGAATTCACCC.

As to this clone: The CDR3 end lies 3 residues beyond the end of the read and is filled in from the germline J gene. The chain is built from TRBV20-1 and TRBJ2-7; 7 nucleotides line up with TRBD2. With 6 bases clipped from V and 2 bases from J, the junction kept 4 bases outside the gene matches. The CDR3 consists of 12 residues. In germline, CDR1 is DFQATT, CDR2 SNEGSKA (reference sequence). The CDR3 sequence: CSARTRTYEQYF. The covered CDR3 bases are TGCAGTGCAAGGACTAGGACCTACGAG.

This clone has at least ten counts. Read data end 3 residues before the CDR3 end; the end is taken from the germline J gene. Other DNA variants within this sample encode the same CDR3. This chain connects TRBV18 to TRBJ2-3; weak D call: TRBD2 (7 bases). V lost 1 base and J 2 bases, leaving 13 bases between the germline ends. The CDR3 has 16 residues. Germline values: CDR1 KGHSH, CDR2 LQKENI. CDR3 DNA, as far as it was read: TGTGCCAGCTCACCACTTCCGGGGGGCCCCACAGATACG. This sequence encodes CASSPLPGGPTDT. The entire CDR3 reads CASSPLPGGPTDTQYF.

This clone was observed at least ten times. Read coverage stops 3 residues before the CDR3 terminus; the germline J gene supplies the remainder. The chain links TRBV18 to TRBJ1-4, with 9 bases matching TRBD1. The CDR3 loop spans 17 amino acids. V dropped 0 bases and J dropped 2; count of bases not matched to a gene: 4. Germline V gives CDR1 KGHSH, CDR2 LQKENI. CDR3 bases read: TGTGCCAGCTCACCACCGGGACAGGGTGACACTAATGAAAAA. Its protein product is CASSPPGQGDTNEK. In full, the CDR3 is CASSPPGQGDTNEKLFF.

This clone was observed many times. The CDR3 DNA, read in part, is TGCAGCGTTGAAACGGGGAAGAATGAAAAA. It yields the protein CSVETGKNEK. The entire CDR3 reads CSVETGKNEKLFF. This chain uses TRBV29-1 with TRBJ1-4; D call uncertain. The CDR3 end falls 3 residues outside the read, so it is completed with the germline J gene. V lost 2 bases, J lost 5 bases, and 9 bases lay in between. Germline V gene sequence: CDR1 SQVTM, CDR2 ANQGSEA. The CDR3 extends over 13 amino acids.

This clone has at least ten counts. The CDR3 extends 3 residues past the end of the read, so its final part is completed from the germline J gene. V usage is TRBV12-3 or TRBV12-4 and J usage is TRBJ1-1; TRBD1 matches 9 bases. J gave up 3 bases and V 6 bases, and 5 bases lay outside the gene matches. CDR3 length equals 14 residues. CDR3 DNA (partial): TGTGCCAGCAGCCAACAGGGGGCGGACACTGAA. This translates into CASSQQGADTE. The complete CDR3 sequence is CASSQQGADTEAFF.

At least ten counts were recorded for this clone. Read data end 3 residues before the CDR3 end; the end is taken from the germline J gene. The chain employs TRBV28 and TRBJ2-1; 7 bases line up with TRBD2. The length of the CDR3 is 15 residues. V lost 6 bases to trimming and J lost 4 bases; unmatched junction nucleotides: 9. In germline, CDR1 is MDHEN, CDR2 SYDVKM. CDR3 DNA (partial): TGTGCCAGCAGCTTGCTAGCGGAGGTTTACAATGAG. It specifies CASSLLAEVYNE. The full CDR3 sequence reads CASSLLAEVYNEQFF.

By proportion, this clone is medium-sized. The read ends 3 residues before the CDR3 terminus; that terminus is restored from the germline J gene. The chain joins TRBV7-3 to TRBJ2-1, with 12 nucleotides matching TRBD2. Trimming removed 3 bases from V and 7 bases from J; junction bases left unmatched: 7. Germline CDR1 is SGHTA and CDR2 is FQGTGA. CDR3 length equals 16 residues. CDR3 sequence reads: CASSFSTSGRLNEQFF. CDR3 bases read: TGTGCCAGCAGCTTTTCTACTAGCGGGAGGTTAAATGAG.

This clone has a count of ten or more. The missing CDR3 end, 3 residues past where the read stops, is filled in from the germline J gene. The chain employs TRBV6-1 and TRBJ1-1; D perhaps matches TRBD1 (6 bases). V shed 4 bases and J shed 7 bases, with 22 bases lying between them. Germline CDR1 is MNHNS and CDR2 is SASEGT. The CDR3 extends over 16 amino acids. The DNA read from the CDR3 is TGTGCCAGCAGTGGCAAATACAGGGTCGAGAACCGTGAA. This encodes CASSGKYRVENRE. From start to end, the CDR3 is CASSGKYRVENREAFF.

This clone was seen repeatedly, ten times or more. The observed sequence ends 3 residues before the CDR3 terminus, with the missing tail filled in from the germline J gene. The rearrangement uses TRBV18 and TRBJ1-2; TRBD1 aligns across 8 bases. V trimming: 7 bases; J trimming: 2 bases; junction bases outside the gene matches: 18. The germline V gene encodes CDR1 KGHSH and CDR2 LQKENI. The CDR3 covers 18 residues. The CDR3: CASLNGWDMRQGNYGYTF. CDR3 bases read: TGTGCCAGCTTAAACGGCTGGGATATGAGACAGGGGAACTATGGC.